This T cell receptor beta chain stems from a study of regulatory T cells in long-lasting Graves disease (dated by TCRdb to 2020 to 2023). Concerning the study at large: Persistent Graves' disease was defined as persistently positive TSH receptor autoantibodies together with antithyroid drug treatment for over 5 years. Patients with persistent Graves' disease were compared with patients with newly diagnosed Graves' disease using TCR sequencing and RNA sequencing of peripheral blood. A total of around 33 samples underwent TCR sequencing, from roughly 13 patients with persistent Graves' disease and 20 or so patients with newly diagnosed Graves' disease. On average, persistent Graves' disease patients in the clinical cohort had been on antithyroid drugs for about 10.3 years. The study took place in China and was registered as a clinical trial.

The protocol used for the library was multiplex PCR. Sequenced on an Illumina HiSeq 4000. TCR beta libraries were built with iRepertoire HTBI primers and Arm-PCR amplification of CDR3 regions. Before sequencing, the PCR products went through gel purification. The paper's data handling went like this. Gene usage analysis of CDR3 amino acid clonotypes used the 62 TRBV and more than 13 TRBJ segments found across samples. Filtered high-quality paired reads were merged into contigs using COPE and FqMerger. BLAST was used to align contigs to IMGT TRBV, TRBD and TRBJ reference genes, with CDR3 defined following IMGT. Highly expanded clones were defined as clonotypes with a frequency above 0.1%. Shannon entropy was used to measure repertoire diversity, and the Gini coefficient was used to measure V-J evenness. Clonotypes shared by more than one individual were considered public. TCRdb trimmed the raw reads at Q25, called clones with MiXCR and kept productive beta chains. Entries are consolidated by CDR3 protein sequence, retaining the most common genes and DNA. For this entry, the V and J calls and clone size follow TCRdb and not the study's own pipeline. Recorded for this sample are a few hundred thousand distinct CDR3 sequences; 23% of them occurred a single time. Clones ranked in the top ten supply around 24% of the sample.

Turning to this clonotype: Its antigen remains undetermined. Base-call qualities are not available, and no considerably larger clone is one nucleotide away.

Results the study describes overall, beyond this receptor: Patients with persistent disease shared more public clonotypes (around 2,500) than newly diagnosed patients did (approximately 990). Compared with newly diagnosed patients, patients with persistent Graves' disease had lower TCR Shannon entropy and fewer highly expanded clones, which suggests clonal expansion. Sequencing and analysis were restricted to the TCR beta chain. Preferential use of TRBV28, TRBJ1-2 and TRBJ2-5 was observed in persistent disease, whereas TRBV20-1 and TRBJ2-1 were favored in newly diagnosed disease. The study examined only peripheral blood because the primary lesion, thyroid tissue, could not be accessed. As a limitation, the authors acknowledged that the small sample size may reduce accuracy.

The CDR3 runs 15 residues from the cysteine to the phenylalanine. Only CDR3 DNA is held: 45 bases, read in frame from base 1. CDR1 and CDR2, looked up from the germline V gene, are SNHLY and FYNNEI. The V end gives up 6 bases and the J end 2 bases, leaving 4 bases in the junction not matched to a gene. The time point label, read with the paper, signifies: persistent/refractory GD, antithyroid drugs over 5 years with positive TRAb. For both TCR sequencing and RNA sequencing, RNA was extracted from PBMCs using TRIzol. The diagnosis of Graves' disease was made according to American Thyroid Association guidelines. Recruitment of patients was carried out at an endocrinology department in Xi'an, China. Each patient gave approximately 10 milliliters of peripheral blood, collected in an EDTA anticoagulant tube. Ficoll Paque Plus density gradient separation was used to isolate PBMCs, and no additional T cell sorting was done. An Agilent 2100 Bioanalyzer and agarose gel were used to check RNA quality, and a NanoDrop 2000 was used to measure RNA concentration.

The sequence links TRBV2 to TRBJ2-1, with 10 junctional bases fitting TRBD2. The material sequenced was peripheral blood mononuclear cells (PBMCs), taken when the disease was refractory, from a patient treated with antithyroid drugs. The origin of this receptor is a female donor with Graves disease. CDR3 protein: CASRLAGGPYNEQFF. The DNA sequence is TGTGCCAGCAGGTTAGCGGGAGGCCCCTACAATGAGCAGTTCTTC.